The present TCR beta chain was sequenced within a study of long-term antiretroviral therapy in people with HIV. Notes on the study in general: Investigators report no available data on ART adherence, viral resistance or therapy changes.

About this clone: Its antigen is unidentified.

V lost 1 base, J lost 1 base, and 3 bases stayed unmatched. The germline V gene has CDR1 SGHTA and CDR2 FQGTGA. The CDR3 length is 15 residues. Researchers ran immunoSEQ v3.0 at survey level. Only in-frame clones appear in the TCRdb table, and some are missing; sequencing was by immunoSEQ multiplex PCR. Of 34,000 or so clones detected, 85% appear once; the ten largest clones hold about 4.4%. The chain joins TRBV7-3 to TRBJ2-5, with 7 bases lining up with TRBD2. Here the sequenced sample was unsorted PBMCs, taken about 3.5 years after starting antiretroviral therapy. The source is a man aged 18 to 30 with HIV. CDR3 in amino acids: CASSLIAGPQETQYF. CDR3 nucleotide sequence: TGTGCCAGCAGCTTAATAGCGGGCCCCCAAGAGACCCAGTACTTC.